What follows are 5 T cell receptor beta chains derived from one specimen sequenced in a study of chemoradiotherapy in HPV16-positive cancers. Only in-frame clones appear in the TCRdb table, and some are missing; sequencing was by immunoSEQ multiplex PCR. The table lists about 7,000 clones, 75% to 80% of them singletons. The specimen was obtained from a patient who underwent chemoradiotherapy. Source of these receptors: a human donor with HPV-associated anogenital cancer.

The chain joins TRBV28 to TRBJ1-5; 8 positions agree with TRBD1. From germline, CDR1 is MDHEN and CDR2 SYDVKM. The V and J ends lost 6 bases and 10 bases, in that order; junction bases with no gene match: 17. The CDR3 is 16 residues long. The DNA for the CDR3 is TGTGCCAGCAGGCTACCCGGACAGGGCGAGGAAGGACCCCAGCATTTT. Translated: CASRLPGQGEEGPQHF.

This clone has only a few counts. The J gene is TRBJ2-3, the V gene TRBV6-4; possible D gene TRBD2, 6 bases. CDR1 is MRHNA and CDR2 is SNTAGT in the germline V gene. This CDR3 contains 13 residues. Deletions cut 4 bases from V and 4 bases from J, with 9 bases between. In DNA, the CDR3 is TGTGCCAGCAGTGGAGGGGAGGCAGATACGCAGTATTTT. It translates to CASSGGEADTQYF.

The chain is built from TRBV19 and TRBJ1-2; the D gene is possibly TRBD1 (5 bases). The CDR3 totals 12 residues. CDR1 LNHDA and CDR2 SQIVND come from the germline V gene (reference sequence). The V and J ends lost 5 bases and 3 bases respectively, with 7 bases between them. The CDR3 DNA is TGTGCCAGTAGTGACAGTTACTATGGCTACACCTTC. Amino acids: CASSDSYYGYTF.

This chain connects TRBV10-1 to TRBJ1-5; 9 positions match TRBD1. The junction had 3 bases not matched to a gene; V was cut back by 10 bases and J by 2 bases. This CDR3 comprises 13 residues. Per the germline V gene, CDR1 is WNHNN and CDR2 is SYGVQD (reference sequence). CDR3 DNA sequence: TGCGCCAAAAGACAGGGGGGCAATCAGCCCCAGCATTTT. Translated: CAKRQGGNQPQHF.

The CDR3 here is CASRSWTVGDEQFF. DNA of the CDR3: TGCGCCAGCAGGTCCTGGACTGTAGGGGATGAGCAGTTCTTC. The chain uses TRBV5-1 and TRBJ2-1; D is perhaps TRBD1 or TRBD2 (5 bases each). Looked up from germline, CDR1 is SGHRS and CDR2 is YFSETQ. The CDR3 covers 14 residues. The germline V and J ends were trimmed by 5 bases and 8 bases, with 17 bases remaining between them. Complete variable domain (other parts from reference TRBV5-1 and TRBJ2-1): KAGVTQTPRYLIKTRGQQVTLSCSPISGHRSVSWYQQTPGQGLQFLFEYFSETQRNKGNFPGRFSGRQFSNSRSEMNVSTLELGDSALYLCASRSWTVGDEQFFGPGTRLTVL.